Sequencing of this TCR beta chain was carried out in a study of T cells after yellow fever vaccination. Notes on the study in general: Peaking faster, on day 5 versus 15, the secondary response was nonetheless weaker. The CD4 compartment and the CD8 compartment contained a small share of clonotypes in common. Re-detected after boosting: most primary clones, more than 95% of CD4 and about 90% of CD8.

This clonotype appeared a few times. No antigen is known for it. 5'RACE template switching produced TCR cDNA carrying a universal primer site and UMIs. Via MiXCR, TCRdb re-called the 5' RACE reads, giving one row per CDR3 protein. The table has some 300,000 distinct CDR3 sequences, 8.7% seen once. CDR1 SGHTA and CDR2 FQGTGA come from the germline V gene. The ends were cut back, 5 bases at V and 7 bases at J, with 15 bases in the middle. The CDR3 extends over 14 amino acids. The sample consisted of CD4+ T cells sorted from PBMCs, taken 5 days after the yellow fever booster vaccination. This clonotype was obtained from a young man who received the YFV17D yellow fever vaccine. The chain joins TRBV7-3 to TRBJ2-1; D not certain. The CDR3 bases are TGTGCCAGCAGCCAAGGCCGCTCCACAAATGAGCAGTTCTTC. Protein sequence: CASSQGRSTNEQFF.